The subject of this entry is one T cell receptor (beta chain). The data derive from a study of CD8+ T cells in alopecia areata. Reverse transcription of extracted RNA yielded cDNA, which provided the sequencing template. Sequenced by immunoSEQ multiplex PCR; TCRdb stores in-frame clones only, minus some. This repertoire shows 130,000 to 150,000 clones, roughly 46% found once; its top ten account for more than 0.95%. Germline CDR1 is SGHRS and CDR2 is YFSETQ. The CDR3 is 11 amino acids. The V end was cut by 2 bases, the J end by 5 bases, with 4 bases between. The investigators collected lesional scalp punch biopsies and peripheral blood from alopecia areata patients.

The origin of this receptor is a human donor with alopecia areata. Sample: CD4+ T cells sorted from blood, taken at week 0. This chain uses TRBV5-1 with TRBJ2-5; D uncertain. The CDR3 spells CASSFGETQYF. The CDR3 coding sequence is TGCGCCAGCAGCTTTGGGGAGACCCAGTACTTC.